This TCR beta chain was obtained from a study of control samples from healthy donors and cancer patients. Sequenced by immunoSEQ multiplex PCR; TCRdb stores in-frame clones only, minus some. The table records 190,000 or so clones, approximately 92% of them present only once. V dropped 6 bases and J dropped 0; count of bases not matched to a gene: 7. Germline V CDR1 and CDR2: MNHEY, SVGAGI. The CDR3 extends over 15 amino acids. Specimen: blood. The V call is TRBV6-5, the J call TRBJ1-2; TRBD1 matches 7 bases. The TCR originated in a man aged 18 to 29 in good health. The CDR3 bases are TGTGCCAGCAGGGACACAGGGGCCACTAACTATGGCTACACCTTC. As protein: CASRDTGATNYGYTF.